This TCR beta chain is drawn from a study of blood T cell repertoires in COVID-19. As for the study in general: From the United States, Italy and Spain came samples of acute and convalescent COVID-19.

The table came from immunoSEQ multiplex PCR; TCRdb's copy has only in-frame clones and leaves some out. Counted here are about 130,000 clones, approximately 85% occurring once; the ten biggest clones make up around 13%. CDR1 is DFQATT, CDR2 SNEGSKA, per germline (reference sequence). There are 11 residues in the CDR3. Trimming stripped 2 bases from V and 8 bases from J, with 9 bases between. The sequence was collected from a human donor in a cohort sampled during active COVID-19. The sequenced sample was peripheral blood. The chain uses TRBV20-1 and TRBJ1-1; D is unresolved. The CDR3: CSARFGGEAFF. For the CDR3, the DNA is TGCAGTGCTAGATTTGGCGGAGAAGCTTTCTTT.